The 20 T cell receptor beta chains below come from one sample, sequenced in a study of memory CD4+ T cells and cytomegalovirus serostatus. TCRdb keeps only in-frame clones here, not all; method: immunoSEQ multiplex PCR. Of around 60,000 clones detected, 82% appear once; the ten largest clones hold roughly 0.5%. The sort gate was single viable CD3+CD4+CD8-CD45RO+ cells for memory CD4+ T cells. The sequenced sample was memory CD4+ T cells from blood. Receptors originate from an adult in good health and CMV-seronegative. Some clones in this sample may be carry-over from other donors' samples.

The rearrangement uses TRBV29-1 and TRBJ2-1; the D gene could be TRBD1 or TRBD2 (5 bases each). CDR1 SQVTM and CDR2 ANQGSEA come from the germline V gene. V dropped 6 bases and J dropped 0 bases, with 12 bases sitting between them. The CDR3 spans 14 residues. CDR3 sequence reads: CSVAGAISYNEQFF. DNA of the CDR3: TGCAGCGTGGCCGGGGCGATCTCCTACAATGAGCAGTTCTTC.

J is TRBJ2-3 and V is TRBV7-6, with unresolved D. V lost 2 bases and J lost 2, with 14 bases in between. The germline V gene encodes CDR1 SGHVS and CDR2 FNYEAQ. This CDR3 is built from 16 residues. CDR3 sequence: CASSLIVPGTTDTQYF. CDR3 nucleotides: TGTGCCAGCAGCTTAATTGTTCCGGGTACCACAGATACGCAGTATTTT.

In its sample, this clone was seen a few times. The CDR3 DNA is TGTGCCAGCAGTTACGGACAGCAAAGTAGGAATTCACCCCTCCACTTT. Its protein is CASSYGQQSRNSPLHF. The rearrangement uses TRBV6-5 and TRBJ1-6; possible D gene TRBD1, 6 bases. This CDR3 spans 16 amino acids. V lost 2 bases to trimming and J lost 7 bases, with 15 bases between them. CDR1 is MNHEY and CDR2 is SVGAGI in the germline V gene.

This rearrangement joins TRBV28 to TRBJ2-1, with D maybe TRBD2 (5 bases). CDR1 is MDHEN and CDR2 is SYDVKM in the germline V gene. Trimming removed 11 bases from V and 0 bases from J, with 11 bases in between. This CDR3 contains 13 residues. The CDR3 region has the DNA TGTGCCTCAGGAGGCAGCTCCTACAATGAGCAGTTCTTC. Protein product: CASGGSSYNEQFF.

The genes are TRBV7-9 and TRBJ1-2, with TRBD1 identical over 7 bases. V gave up 5 bases and J gave up 8 bases; unmatched junction bases: 5. Germline loops: CDR1 SEHNR, CDR2 FQNEAQ (reference sequence). CDR3 length: 12 amino acids. DNA for the CDR3: TGTGCCAGCAGCCCCCCAGGGGGAGGCTACACCTTC. Translated, it gives CASSPPGGGYTF.

This clone was observed a handful of times. The V and J genes are TRBV7-3 and TRBJ2-3; TRBD2 matches 7 bases. This CDR3 is built from 16 residues. Germline V CDR1 and CDR2: SGHTA, FQGTGA. The V and J ends lost 0 bases and 4 bases, in that order; junction bases with no gene match: 7. The DNA for the CDR3 is TGTGCCAGCAGCTTAACACACACGGGGAGGGCAGATACGCAGTATTTT. Protein sequence: CASSLTHTGRADTQYF.

By share, this clone counts as medium-sized. The rearrangement links TRBV2 to TRBJ1-5; a possible D gene is TRBD1 (5 bases). Looked up from germline, CDR1 is SNHLY and CDR2 is FYNNEI. The CDR3 spans 13 residues. The V end lost 4 bases, the J end lost 1 base, and 5 bases lay between the germline ends. The CDR3 DNA sequence: TGTGCCAGCAGTGGACAGAGCAATCAGCCCCAGCATTTT. Its translation is CASSGQSNQPQHF.

This clone was observed a few times. The gene calls are TRBV7-2 and TRBJ2-5; no firm D call. CDR3 size: 15 residues. Germline V gene data show CDR1 as SGHTA and CDR2 as FQGNSA. V lost 5 bases and J 3 bases, leaving 16 bases between the germline ends. This chain's CDR3 is CASSLGSRVKETQYF. Here the CDR3 DNA reads TGTGCCAGCAGCCTCGGTAGCAGAGTAAAAGAGACCCAGTACTTC.

This chain joins TRBV7-2 and TRBJ2-5, with 9 bases identical to TRBD2. CDR1 is SGHTA and CDR2 is FQGNSA in the germline V gene. The ends lost 1 base at V and 4 bases at J; junction bases unmatched: 13. The CDR3 has 18 amino acids. CDR3 in amino acids: CASSLEMVGSGSGETQYF. The CDR3 bases are TGTGCCAGCAGCTTAGAGATGGTGGGTAGCGGGAGTGGAGAGACCCAGTACTTC. The complete variable domain, with remaining parts taken from reference TRBV7-2 and TRBJ2-5, reads GAGVSQSPSNKVTEKGKDVELRCDPISGHTALYWYRQSLGQGLEFLIYFQGNSAPDKSGLPSDRFSAERTGGSVSTLTIQRTQQEDSAVYLCASSLEMVGSGSGETQYFGPGTRLLVL.

This clone is a singleton in its sample. V gene TRBV6-1 combines with J gene TRBJ2-7; D might be TRBD1 or TRBD2, each matching 5 bases. This CDR3 region has 15 residues. The germline V gene encodes CDR1 MNHNS and CDR2 SASEGT. V lost 3 bases and J lost 1, with 13 bases in between. CDR3 residues: CASSDLGTASYEQYF. The DNA for the CDR3 is TGTGCCAGCAGTGATTTAGGGACGGCATCCTACGAGCAGTACTTC.

This chain connects TRBV30 to TRBJ2-2; D remains unclear. CDR3 size: 13 residues. CDR1 is GTSNPN, CDR2 SVGIG, per germline (reference sequence). The ends were cut back, 0 bases at V and 5 bases at J, with 7 bases in the middle. The CDR3 region has the DNA TGTGCCTGGAGTGTACATGGGACCGGGGAGCTGTTTTTT. It encodes CAWSVHGTGELFF.

DNA of the CDR3: TGTGCCAGCAGCTTAGCTACCATGAACACTGAAGCTTTCTTT. It translates to CASSLATMNTEAFF. The chain combines TRBV11-2 with TRBJ1-1; no definite D call. Germline V CDR1 and CDR2: SGHAT, FQNNGV. V was clipped by 1 base and J by 0 bases, with 6 bases between them. The CDR3 runs to 14 residues.

The CDR3 DNA follows: TGCAGCGTTAGTGGGAGGGCGGTTGAGCAGTTCTTC. Its protein product is CSVSGRAVEQFF. This chain uses TRBV29-1 with TRBJ2-1, with 7 nucleotides matching TRBD2. Germline V gene sequence: CDR1 SQVTM, CDR2 ANQGSEA. V lost 5 bases and J lost 9; bases outside the gene matches: 7. This CDR3 is built from 12 residues.

This clone was counted between two and nine times. The chain recombines TRBV7-9 with TRBJ1-2, with no clear D. The CDR3 consists of 11 residues. Per the germline V gene, CDR1 is SEHNR and CDR2 is FQNEAQ (reference sequence). CDR3 nucleotides: TGTGCGGAGGGCCGGGATGATGGCTACACCTTC. This codes for CAEGRDDGYTF. The entire variable domain, with the rest obtained from reference TRBV7-9 and TRBJ1-2, is as follows: DTGVSQNPRHKITKRGQNVTFRCDPISEHNRLYWYRQTLGQGPEFLTYFQNEAQLEKSRLLSDRFSAERPKGSFSTLEIQRTEQGDSAMYLCAEGRDDGYTFGSGTRLTVV.

This clone was seen more than once but under ten times. The chain links TRBV27 to TRBJ2-2; 8 bases align to TRBD2. CDR1 is MNHEY and CDR2 is SMNVEV in the germline V gene (reference sequence). This CDR3 spans 14 amino acids. V gave up 3 bases and J gave up 7 bases; unmatched junction bases: 4. CDR3 sequence reads: CASSFTREGGELFF. The CDR3 bases are TGTGCCAGCAGTTTCACCCGGGAGGGCGGGGAGCTGTTTTTT.

This chain uses TRBV7-4 with TRBJ2-7; 11 nucleotides match TRBD2. The CDR3 loop spans 15 amino acids. Germline V CDR1 and CDR2: SGHVT, SQSDAQ. V lost 5 bases, J lost 4 bases, and 7 bases stayed unmatched. The DNA of the CDR3 is TGTGCCAGCAGCCTGACTAGCGGGATGGCGTACGAGCAGTACTTC. Translation gives CASSLTSGMAYEQYF.

Written as DNA, the CDR3 is TGTGCCAGCAGCAAAATACTACAGGTCAATGAGCAGTTCTTC. The encoded protein is CASSKILQVNEQFF. The J gene is TRBJ2-1, the V gene TRBV21-1; the listed D gene, TRBD1, was not tested against the DNA. TRBV21-1 is a known pseudogene. The CDR3 runs 14 residues.

V and J are TRBV27 and TRBJ2-3; 13 bases fit TRBD2. CDR1 is MNHEY and CDR2 is SMNVEV in the germline V gene (reference sequence). V shed 2 bases, J shed 0 bases, and the junction held 8 bases outside the gene matches. The CDR3 is made up of 19 amino acids. The CDR3 is CASSLRLAGGLASTDTQYF. The DNA of the CDR3 is TGTGCCAGCAGTTTAAGACTAGCGGGAGGTCTGGCAAGCACAGATACGCAGTATTTT.

The chain couples TRBV7-9 to TRBJ1-2; D gene uncertain. The CDR3 consists of 14 residues. V lost 4 bases and J lost 0, with 9 bases in between. CDR1 is SEHNR, CDR2 FQNEAQ, per germline (reference sequence). The CDR3 DNA sequence: TGTGCCAGCAGCTCCAGTACCGCTAACTATGGCTACACCTTC. Translating it yields CASSSSTANYGYTF.

The rearrangement joins TRBV30 to TRBJ2-7; TRBD1 matches 9 bases. CDR3 length equals 13 residues. From germline, CDR1 is GTSNPN and CDR2 SVGIG (reference sequence). The V gene end was trimmed by 2 bases and the J gene end by 6 bases; junction bases not matched to a gene: 5. DNA of the CDR3: TGTGCCTGGAGTTGGGGACAGGGTGTCGAGCAGTACTTC. Its protein is CAWSWGQGVEQYF.